One and the same sample provided the 21 T cell receptor beta chains below, sequenced in a study of blood T cell repertoires in COVID-19. The protocol was immunoSEQ multiplex PCR, while the TCRdb copy is restricted to in-frame clones and leaves out a portion. The profile shows some 220,000 clones, roughly 85% of them singletons. The sample comprised peripheral blood. Receptors were obtained from a woman in her seventies with COVID-19, enrolled during active disease.

The chain carries TRBV30 and TRBJ2-1, with 8 bases fitting TRBD2. The CDR3 loop spans 14 amino acids. The V segment lost 5 bases and the J segment 9 bases; nucleotides outside the gene matches: 12. Germline V lookup: CDR1 GTSNPN, CDR2 SVGIG (reference sequence). The CDR3 spells CAWVLAVTTGEQFF. CDR3 nucleotide sequence: TGTGCCTGGGTACTAGCGGTGACTACTGGTGAGCAGTTCTTC.

This chain connects TRBV4-1 to TRBJ1-2, with unresolved D. The germline gives CDR1 MGHRA, CDR2 YSYEKL. The V gene lost 4 bases and the J gene lost 4 bases, with 16 bases spanning the gap. This CDR3 contains 15 residues. CDR3 nucleotides: TGCGCCAGCAGCCCCCTTTCTCAGGCTCCCTATGGCTACACCTTC. Translating gives CASSPLSQAPYGYTF.

V is TRBV11-2 and J is TRBJ1-2; 7 nucleotides line up with TRBD1. CDR1 is SGHAT and CDR2 is FQNNGV in the germline V gene. This CDR3 is 17 amino acids long. Trimming cost V 7 bases and J 4 bases; bases outside gene matches: 18. CDR3 amino acids: CASMPTSSQGPSYGYTF. The CDR3 DNA reads TGTGCCAGCATGCCAACCTCCTCACAGGGGCCATCCTATGGCTACACCTTC. Combining the CDR3 with reference TRBV11-2 and TRBJ1-2 gives the whole variable domain EAGVAQSPRYKIIEKRQSVAFWCNPISGHATLYWYQQILGQGPKLLIQFQNNGVVDDSQLPKDRFSAERLKGVDSTLKIQPAKLEDSAVYLCASMPTSSQGPSYGYTFGSGTRLTVV.

V usage is TRBV19 and J usage is TRBJ1-4, with 9 bases aligning to TRBD1. V trimming: 5 bases; J trimming: 6 bases; junction bases outside the gene matches: 7. Germline loops: CDR1 LNHDA, CDR2 SQIVND (reference sequence). The CDR3 has 15 residues. The CDR3 coding sequence is TGTGCCAGTAGTTCCACAGGGGGCGGCGATGAAAAACTGTTTTTT. Its translation: CASSSTGGGDEKLFF.

The rearrangement links TRBV2 to TRBJ2-1; D unclear. Between the trimmed V and J ends, which lost 4 bases and 0 bases, there was a span of 7 bases. The CDR3 has 14 amino acids. The germline V gene has CDR1 SNHLY and CDR2 FYNNEI. CDR3 DNA: TGTGCCAGCAGTGGATCGGGCTCCTACAATGAGCAGTTCTTC. Translating gives CASSGSGSYNEQFF.

The chain links TRBV10-3 to TRBJ1-5; 9 bases line up with TRBD1. CDR3 length: 14 residues. V dropped 2 bases and J dropped 4; count of bases not matched to a gene: 0. CDR1 is ENHRY and CDR2 is SYGVKD in the germline V gene. In nucleotides, the CDR3 is TGTGCCATCAGTGAGGGACAGGGGAATCAGCCCCAGCATTTT. It translates to CAISEGQGNQPQHF.

The CDR3 DNA is TGTGCCAGCAGCATCGGACAGTACTATGGCTACACCTTC. Translating it yields CASSIGQYYGYTF. This chain uses TRBV27 with TRBJ1-2, with D possibly matching TRBD1 (6 bases). The V gene lost 6 bases and the J gene lost 3 bases, with 11 bases spanning the gap. The CDR3 is 13 amino acids. Germline V gives CDR1 MNHEY, CDR2 SMNVEV (reference sequence).

The genes are TRBV4-2 and TRBJ2-2; 8 nucleotides line up with TRBD1. Per the germline V gene, CDR1 is LGHNA and CDR2 is YNFKEQ. The CDR3 is made up of 16 amino acids. With 6 bases clipped from V and 6 bases from J, the junction kept 12 bases outside the gene matches. This chain's CDR3 is CASRGVGQGGSGELFF. The CDR3 bases are TGTGCCAGCAGGGGAGTAGGACAGGGTGGTTCCGGGGAGCTGTTTTTT.

The chain links TRBV12-5 to TRBJ1-2; weak D call: TRBD1 (6 bases). This CDR3 has 13 residues. V was trimmed by 5 bases and J by 4 bases, leaving 11 bases between them. CDR1 is LGHNT, CDR2 FRNRAP, per germline. CDR3 residues: CASGRDRPYGYTF. CDR3 DNA sequence: TGTGCTAGTGGTCGTGACAGGCCCTATGGCTACACCTTC. Using reference TRBV12-5 and TRBJ1-2 for the parts outside the CDR3, the full variable domain is DARVTQTPRHKVTEMGQEVTMRCQPILGHNTVFWYRQTMMQGLELLAYFRNRAPLDDSGMPKDRFSAEMPDATLATLKIQPSEPRDSAVYFCASGRDRPYGYTFGSGTRLTVV.

To note about this clone: Since a far larger clone is one base different, this is likely a read error. This CDR3 is also generated by other DNA sequences in the sample. The genes are TRBV7-2 and TRBJ2-7; TRBD1 aligns across 7 bases. Per the germline V gene, CDR1 is SGHTA and CDR2 is FQGNSA. V lost 3 bases to trimming and J lost 5 bases; unmatched junction nucleotides: 4. The CDR3 sequence is 13 residues long. For the CDR3, the DNA is TGTGCCAGCAGCTTGGGGCAGGGGGACGAGCAGTACTTC. It codes for CASSLGQGDEQYF.

With regard to this clone: Relative to the germline gene, one junction end is altered; a read error may explain this. This chain joins TRBV7-7 and TRBJ2-1; TRBD2 matches at 8 bases. The CDR3 has 16 amino acids. CDR1 is SSHAT, CDR2 FNYEAQ, per germline (reference sequence). The CDR3 DNA sequence: TGTGCTAGCAGCTTAGCTCTAGCGGGCCCCTACAATGAGCAGTTCTTC. Translation: CASSLALAGPYNEQFF.

J is TRBJ1-5 and V is TRBV6-2 or TRBV6-3, with D uncertain. The ends were cut back, 5 bases at V and 6 bases at J, with 11 bases in the middle. Germline V gene data show CDR1 as MNHEY and CDR2 as SVGEGT. The CDR3 contains 13 residues. The CDR3 loop reads CASSQTRGQPQHF. As DNA, the CDR3 is TGTGCCAGCAGTCAAACTCGGGGTCAGCCCCAGCATTTT.

The J gene is TRBJ2-5, the V gene TRBV6-5; 7 positions agree with TRBD2. V was clipped by 6 bases and J by 5 bases; unmatched bases: 9. Germline CDR1 reads MNHEY; CDR2 reads SVGAGI. The CDR3 is 14 residues long. This CDR3 is CASSTTRGVETQYF. In nucleotides, the CDR3 is TGTGCCAGCAGCACTACACGGGGGGTGGAGACCCAGTACTTC.

This chain uses TRBV2 with TRBJ2-3; a weak D match, TRBD1 (6 bases). This CDR3 spans 16 amino acids. The V end lost 7 bases, the J end lost 2 bases, and 19 bases lay between the germline ends. Looked up from germline, CDR1 is SNHLY and CDR2 is FYNNEI. CDR3 in amino acids: CASTVTGRGATDTQYF. The CDR3 region has the DNA TGTGCCAGCACCGTGACAGGCCGTGGGGCCACAGATACGCAGTATTTT. The full variable domain, its missing parts supplied by reference TRBV2 and TRBJ2-3, is EPEVTQTPSHQVTQMGQEVILRCVPISNHLYFYWYRQILGQKVEFLVSFYNNEISEKSEIFDDQFSVERPDGSNFTLKIRSTKLEDSAMYFCASTVTGRGATDTQYFGPGTRLTVL.

This chain connects TRBV18 to TRBJ2-1, with 7 bases aligning to TRBD1. Trimming took 3 bases from V and 5 from J; bases not matched to a gene: 10. The CDR3 totals 16 residues. Per germline, CDR1 KGHSH and CDR2 LQKENI. The CDR3 nucleotides read TGTGCCAGCTCACCTACAGGGGCTCTTCGGGACAATGAGCAGTTCTTC. Its translation: CASSPTGALRDNEQFF.

V gene TRBV3-1 (or the pseudogene TRBV3-2) combines with J gene TRBJ2-2, with 13 positions matching TRBD2. After removal of 4 bases from V and 6 bases from J, the junction contained 5 bases not matched to a gene. There are 16 residues in the CDR3. The germline gives CDR1 LGHDT, CDR2 YNNKEL (reference sequence). This CDR3 is CASSPTSGRVSGELFF. DNA for the CDR3: TGTGCCAGCAGCCCTACTAGCGGGAGGGTCTCCGGGGAGCTGTTTTTT.

CDR3 in DNA: TGTGCCAGCCGAAGGGGGGGGACTGAAGCTTTCTTT. It encodes CASRRGGTEAFF. The chain couples TRBV11-2 to TRBJ1-1, with D tentatively TRBD1 (6 bases). Germline V gene sequence: CDR1 SGHAT, CDR2 FQNNGV. V was cut by 8 bases and J by 5 bases, with 12 bases left in between. The CDR3 has 12 amino acids.

The chain employs TRBV18 and TRBJ1-2, with 11 bases lining up with TRBD1. Unmatched junction bases numbered 13, after V lost 0 bases and J lost 10 bases. CDR1 is KGHSH, CDR2 LQKENI, per germline. The CDR3 is 17 amino acids. Here the CDR3 reads CASSPPGQGVNRYFYTF. For the CDR3, the DNA is TGTGCCAGCTCACCACCGGGACAGGGGGTAAATAGGTACTTCTACACCTTC.

The chain joins TRBV7-2 to TRBJ2-3; 7 bases fit TRBD1. V dropped 6 bases and J dropped 2; count of bases not matched to a gene: 8. Germline V CDR1 and CDR2: SGHTA, FQGNSA. CDR3 length equals 15 residues. CDR3 amino acids: CASRLGQILTDTQYF. The CDR3 DNA is TGTGCCAGCAGGCTGGGACAGATCCTCACAGATACGCAGTATTTT. The variable domain in full, with the rest retrieved from reference TRBV7-2 and TRBJ2-3, is GAGVSQSPSNKVTEKGKDVELRCDPISGHTALYWYRQSLGQGLEFLIYFQGNSAPDKSGLPSDRFSAERTGGSVSTLTIQRTQQEDSAVYLCASRLGQILTDTQYFGPGTRLTVL.

The V gene is TRBV12-3 or TRBV12-4, the J gene TRBJ2-7; D remains unclear. The CDR3 consists of 13 residues. Trimming took off 6 bases at V and 2 bases at J, with 11 bases between the two ends. The CDR3, as DNA: TGTGCCAGCAGACGAACTGGTACCTACGAGCAGTACTTC. It encodes CASRRTGTYEQYF.

The chain uses TRBV5-1 and TRBJ1-1; D not resolved. The CDR3 spans 15 residues. Per the germline V gene, CDR1 is SGHRS and CDR2 is YFSETQ. Trimming left V 0 bases short and J 5 bases short, with 14 bases between. CDR3 in DNA: TGCGCCAGCAGCTTGGCCAATATCGTGACTACTGAAGCTTTCTTT. Protein sequence: CASSLANIVTTEAFF.